This TCR beta chain was retrieved from a study of T cell responses to AZD1222 COVID-19 vaccine. A word on this clone: Its target is not known.

CDR3 length: 12 amino acids. The V gene's germline CDR1 is GTSNPN and CDR2 SVGIG (reference sequence). Trimming removed 5 bases at V and 5 bases at J, with 12 bases between. TCRdb's copy holds only in-frame clones and misses some; the assay was immunoSEQ multiplex PCR. Among some 90,000 clones listed, roughly 89% were seen once. The study's findings and limits: Reportedly, close to half of spike-specific TCRs are directed against unmutated variant regions. Spike-spanning, vaccine-associated CD4 TCRs were dominant at 160-218 and 743-854.

The input for sequencing was peripheral blood, taken 28 days after the second AZD1222 dose. This TCR came from an adult who received the AZD1222 COVID-19 vaccine. The rearrangement joins TRBV30 to TRBJ2-5; no definite D call. The CDR3 spells CAWSRVGETQYF. CDR3 DNA: TGTGCCTGGTCAAGGGTAGGGGAGACCCAGTACTTC.